This TCR beta chain came from a study of CD8+ T cells in alopecia areata. On this clone: Its target is not known.

Study results and caveats: Besides other cells, scalp samples also yield sequences of resident alphabeta T cells from normal skin. Sharing of TCRs across patients appeared less clear than in mice, possibly for HLA-related reasons.

The CDR3 spans 15 residues. CDR1 and CDR2 (germline): MNHNS, SASEGT. With 4 bases removed from V and 4 bases from J, the gap between germline ends came to 16 bases. As for treatment: oral pan-JAK inhibitor, 5-10 mg twice daily. Extracted RNA was reverse transcribed, and the resulting cDNA served as sequencing template. Sequencing was performed with immunoSEQ multiplex PCR; in TCRdb, only in-frame clones are kept and a portion is missing. This sample yields over 100,000 clones, of which 53% are seen a single time; around 0.44% belongs to the top ten. The receptor comes from a human donor with alopecia areata. The sample in question was CD4+ T cells sorted from blood, obtained at week 4, from a patient treated with tofacitinib. The chain employs TRBV6-1 and TRBJ1-2; no firm D call. The CDR3 region is CASSGQTWGFYGYTF. CDR3 nucleotides: TGTGCCAGCAGTGGTCAGACCTGGGGTTTCTATGGCTACACCTTC.